The 20 T cell receptor beta chains in this list originate from one sample, sequenced in a study of identifying expanded T cells in peripheral blood. Some clones are missing from TCRdb's copy, which holds only in-frame ones; the method was immunoSEQ multiplex PCR. The sample holds 80,000 to 95,000 clones, 70% to 90% seen once. Input material: blood. All receptors derive from a person aged 18 to 75 in good health.

The V and J genes are TRBV19 and TRBJ2-4; 8 bases are shared with TRBD1. The CDR3 spans 19 residues. Germline V gene lookup returns CDR1 LNHDA and CDR2 SQIVND (reference sequence). Losses at the gene ends were 5 bases for V and 0 bases for J; bases not matched to a gene: 15. In DNA form, the CDR3 reads TGTGCCAGTAGTGCGCGATCGACAGGGGCTGGACTAGCCAAAAACATTCAGTACTTC. Translation gives CASSARSTGAGLAKNIQYF.

V usage is TRBV28 and J usage is TRBJ2-2, with 7 positions matching TRBD2. The CDR3 totals 17 residues. Germline assignment: CDR1 MDHEN and CDR2 SYDVKM. V dropped 3 bases and J dropped 2; count of bases not matched to a gene: 9. For the CDR3, the DNA is TGTGCCAGCAGTTTCGCTAGCGGCTTGCTAAACACCGGGGAGCTGTTTTTT. Translating it yields CASSFASGLLNTGELFF.

The genes are TRBV11-3 and TRBJ2-7; a possible D gene is TRBD2 (5 bases). Germline CDR1 and CDR2: SGHNT and YENEEA. The CDR3 covers 14 residues. With 0 bases removed from V and 2 bases from J, the gap between germline ends came to 8 bases. CDR3 in DNA: TGTGCCAGCAGCTTAGATAGGAGGACCTACGAGCAGTACTTC. This sequence encodes CASSLDRRTYEQYF.

This rearrangement joins TRBV5-1 to TRBJ2-1; D might be TRBD1 or TRBD2, each matching 5 bases. The germline V gene encodes CDR1 SGHRS and CDR2 YFSETQ. V lost 3 bases to trimming and J lost 4 bases, with 11 bases between them. The CDR3 length is 14 residues. The CDR3 bases are TGCGCCAGCAGCTCCCGGGACGGGTACAATGAGCAGTTCTTC. It is translated as CASSSRDGYNEQFF.

The CDR3 reads CASSSGRILAKNIQYF. CDR3 sequence (DNA): TGTGCCAGCAGCTCCGGACGGATTTTAGCCAAAAACATTCAGTACTTC. The V call is TRBV7-2, the J call TRBJ2-4; unclear D gene. The CDR3 spans 16 residues. Germline V gene data show CDR1 as SGHTA and CDR2 as FQGNSA. V lost 4 bases, J lost 0 bases, and 13 bases lay in between.

The chain joins TRBV10-3 to TRBJ1-4; 7 nucleotides match TRBD1. J was trimmed by 4 bases and V by 10 bases; bases with no gene match: 12. The germline CDR1 and CDR2 sequences are ENHRY and SYGVKD. This CDR3 has 15 residues. The chain's CDR3 is CATATGQGVNEKLFF. DNA of the CDR3: TGTGCCACGGCGACAGGGCAGGGGGTTAATGAAAAACTGTTTTTT.

The rearrangement links TRBV28 to TRBJ2-1; 8 bases line up with TRBD1. CDR1 is MDHEN and CDR2 is SYDVKM in the germline V gene. Unmatched junction bases numbered 14, after V lost 11 bases and J lost 8 bases. The CDR3 contains 14 residues. The CDR3 is CAARRDRSNYEQFF. The CDR3, as DNA: TGTGCCGCACGAAGGGACAGGTCGAATTATGAGCAGTTCTTC.

The chain is built from TRBV6-4 and TRBJ2-2; the match to TRBD1 covers 8 bases. The CDR3 loop spans 16 amino acids. Germline V gives CDR1 MRHNA, CDR2 SNTAGT. V gave up 1 base and J gave up 5 bases; unmatched junction bases: 6. The CDR3 here is CASSDYDRGETGELFF. The DNA of the CDR3 is TGTGCCAGCAGTGACTATGACAGGGGAGAGACCGGGGAGCTGTTTTTT.

In DNA, the CDR3 is TGTGCCTGGAGTGTAGTGCTGAACACTGAAGCTTTCTTT. The encoded protein is CAWSVVLNTEAFF. The chain uses TRBV30 and TRBJ1-1; D not certain. The ends were cut back, 0 bases at V and 0 bases at J, with 5 bases in the middle. The CDR3 covers 13 residues. In germline, CDR1 is GTSNPN, CDR2 SVGIG (reference sequence).

This chain joins TRBV6-5 and TRBJ2-7; unclear D gene. The germline V and J ends were trimmed by 5 bases and 0 bases, with 8 bases remaining between them. Looked up from germline, CDR1 is MNHEY and CDR2 is SVGAGI. The CDR3 spans 13 residues. This CDR3 is CASSRSTSYEQYF. In DNA, the CDR3 is TGTGCCAGCAGTCGGAGTACCTCCTACGAGCAGTACTTC.

This chain connects TRBV11-3 to TRBJ2-1; D is possibly TRBD1 (6 bases). The germline V and J ends were trimmed by 4 bases and 0 bases, with 10 bases remaining between them. The germline V gene has CDR1 SGHNT and CDR2 YENEEA. The length of the CDR3 is 15 residues. The DNA for the CDR3 is TGTGCCAGCAGCTCGGACAGCGTCTCCTACAATGAGCAGTTCTTC. Protein: CASSSDSVSYNEQFF.

The gene calls are TRBV28 and TRBJ2-1, with D possibly being TRBD1 or TRBD2 (5 bases each). This CDR3 contains 14 residues. The germline V gene encodes CDR1 MDHEN and CDR2 SYDVKM. Trimming pared 1 base from V and 5 bases from J, leaving 9 bases between. CDR3 nucleotide sequence: TGTGCCAGCAGTTTATCCCAGGGAGACAATGAGCAGTTCTTC. Encoded protein: CASSLSQGDNEQFF.

The CDR3 coding sequence is TGTGCCAGCAGCTTCGAAGGGGGCGGGGAGCAGTTCTTC. Translated: CASSFEGGGEQFF. The V gene is TRBV11-2, the J gene TRBJ2-1; 7 nucleotides match TRBD1. After removal of 3 bases from V and 10 bases from J, the junction contained 6 bases not matched to a gene. Per the germline V gene, CDR1 is SGHAT and CDR2 is FQNNGV. The CDR3 is 13 amino acids. The entire variable domain, with the rest obtained from reference TRBV11-2 and TRBJ2-1, is as follows: EAGVAQSPRYKIIEKRQSVAFWCNPISGHATLYWYQQILGQGPKLLIQFQNNGVVDDSQLPKDRFSAERLKGVDSTLKIQPAKLEDSAVYLCASSFEGGGEQFFGPGTRLTVL.

The rearrangement uses TRBV5-5 and TRBJ2-2; weak D call: TRBD1 (6 bases). The germline gives CDR1 SGHKS, CDR2 YYEKEE (reference sequence). The V gene lost 1 base and the J gene lost 0 bases, with 19 bases spanning the gap. CDR3 length: 19 residues. The CDR3: CASSLRGDKLFANTGELFF. The CDR3 coding sequence is TGTGCCAGCAGCTTGCGTGGGGACAAGTTGTTCGCGAACACCGGGGAGCTGTTTTTT.

V and J are TRBV7-2 and TRBJ2-7; D might be TRBD1 or TRBD2, each matching 5 bases. CDR1 and CDR2 from the germline V gene are SGHTA and FQGNSA. The CDR3 is 15 residues long. Trimming shortened V by 5 bases and J by 5 bases, and 19 bases separated the two germline ends. The CDR3 loop is CASSPSRGVTHEQYF. DNA for the CDR3: TGTGCCAGCAGCCCCTCCCGAGGGGTTACCCACGAGCAGTACTTC.

The gene calls are TRBV6-1 and TRBJ2-1; 7 bases agree with TRBD2. The CDR3 runs 15 residues. V lost 4 bases and J lost 2; bases outside the gene matches: 5. From germline, CDR1 is MNHNS and CDR2 SASEGT. CDR3 loop: CASSGSGNPYNEQFF. The DNA of the CDR3 is TGTGCCAGCAGTGGAAGCGGGAACCCCTACAATGAGCAGTTCTTC.

This chain links TRBV28 with TRBJ2-7, with 8 bases matching TRBD1. Germline V gene lookup returns CDR1 MDHEN and CDR2 SYDVKM. The CDR3 is made up of 15 amino acids. V gave up 5 bases and J gave up 5 bases; unmatched junction bases: 11. The CDR3 loop reads CASSPRTGTYDEQYF. CDR3 DNA sequence: TGTGCCAGCAGTCCTAGGACAGGGACTTATGACGAGCAGTACTTC.

J is TRBJ2-7 and V is TRBV4-1; 8 nucleotides line up with TRBD1. V was clipped by 0 bases and J by 4 bases; unmatched bases: 14. Germline values: CDR1 MGHRA, CDR2 YSYEKL. The CDR3 covers 18 residues. The CDR3 here is CASSQDLLYRDRSYEQYF. The CDR3 DNA is TGCGCCAGCAGCCAAGATTTATTGTATCGGGACAGGAGTTACGAGCAGTACTTC.

The gene calls are TRBV6-4 and TRBJ2-2; a weak D match, TRBD1 (6 bases). CDR1 and CDR2 from the germline V gene are MRHNA and SNTAGT. There are 15 residues in the CDR3. Trimming shortened V by 4 bases and J by 3 bases, and 12 bases separated the two germline ends. The DNA for the CDR3 is TGTGCCAGCAGTGCAGGGGACGATTACACCGGGGAGCTGTTTTTT. The encoded protein is CASSAGDDYTGELFF.

The chain has TRBV9 and TRBJ1-1; D is possibly TRBD1 (6 bases). CDR1 and CDR2 from the germline V gene are SGDLS and YYNGEE. CDR3 length equals 15 residues. Trimming left V 3 bases short and J 1 base short, with 13 bases between. CDR3 amino acids: CASSGLTGRNTEAFF. Written as DNA, the CDR3 is TGTGCCAGCAGCGGACTAACAGGGCGGAACACTGAAGCTTTCTTT.